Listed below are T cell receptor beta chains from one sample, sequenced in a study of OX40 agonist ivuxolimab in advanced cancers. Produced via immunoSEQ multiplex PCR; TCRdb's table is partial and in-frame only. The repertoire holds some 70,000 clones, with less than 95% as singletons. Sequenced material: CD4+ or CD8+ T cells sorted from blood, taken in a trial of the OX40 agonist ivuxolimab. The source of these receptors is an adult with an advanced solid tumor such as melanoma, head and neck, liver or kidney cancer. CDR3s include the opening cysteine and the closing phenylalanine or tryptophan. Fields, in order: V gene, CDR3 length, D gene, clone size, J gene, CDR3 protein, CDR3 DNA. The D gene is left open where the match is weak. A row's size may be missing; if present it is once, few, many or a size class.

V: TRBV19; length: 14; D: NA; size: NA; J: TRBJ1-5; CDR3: CASGGTLGEQPQHF; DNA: TGTGCCAGCGGGGGGACCCTGGGCGAGCAGCCCCAGCATTTT
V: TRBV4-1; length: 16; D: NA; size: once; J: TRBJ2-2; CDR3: CASSRLWGMNTGELFF; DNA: TGCGCCAGCAGCCGACTTTGGGGCATGAACACCGGGGAGCTGTTTTTT
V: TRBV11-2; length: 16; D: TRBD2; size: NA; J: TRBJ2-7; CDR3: CASSLVSGRTSYEQYF; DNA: TGTGCCAGCAGCTTAGTTAGCGGGAGGACCTCCTACGAGCAGTACTTC
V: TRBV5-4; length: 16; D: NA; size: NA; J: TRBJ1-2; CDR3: CASSLSGGELVEGYTF; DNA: TGTGCCAGCAGCTTGTCTGGGGGCGAGCTAGTAGAGGGCTACACCTTC
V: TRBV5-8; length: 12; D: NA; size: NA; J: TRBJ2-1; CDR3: CASSLAGNEQFF; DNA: TGTGCCAGCAGCTTAGCCGGTAATGAGCAGTTCTTC
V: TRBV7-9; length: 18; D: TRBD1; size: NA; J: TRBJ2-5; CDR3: CASSGQGESSVLQETQYF; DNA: TGTGCCAGCAGCGGACAGGGGGAATCGTCGGTCCTTCAAGAGACCCAGTACTTC
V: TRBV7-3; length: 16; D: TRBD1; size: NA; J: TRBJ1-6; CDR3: CAIHRARGAPNSPLHF; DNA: TGTGCTATTCACCGGGCCAGGGGGGCTCCTAATTCACCCCTCCACTTT
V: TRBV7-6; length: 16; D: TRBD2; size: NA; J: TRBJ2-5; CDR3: CASSLRASGGQETQYF; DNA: TGTGCCAGCAGCTTAAGGGCTAGCGGGGGACAAGAGACCCAGTACTTC
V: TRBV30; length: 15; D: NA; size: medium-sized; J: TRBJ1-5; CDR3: CAWSVLGPSNQPQHF; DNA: TGTGCCTGGAGTGTACTGGGACCGAGCAATCAGCCCCAGCATTTT
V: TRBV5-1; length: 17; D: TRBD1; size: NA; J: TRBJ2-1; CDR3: CASSPRDRSLIYNEQFF; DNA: TGCGCCAGCAGCCCCCGGGACAGGAGCCTCATCTACAATGAGCAGTTCTTC
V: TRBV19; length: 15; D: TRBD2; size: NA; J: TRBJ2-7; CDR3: CASSPAGGTPYEQYF; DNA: TGTGCCAGTAGCCCAGCGGGGGGTACCCCCTACGAGCAGTACTTC
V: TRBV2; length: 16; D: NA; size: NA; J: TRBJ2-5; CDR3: CASSETKTGGVETQYF; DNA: TGTGCCAGCAGTGAAACAAAGACAGGTGGGGTCGAGACCCAGTACTTC
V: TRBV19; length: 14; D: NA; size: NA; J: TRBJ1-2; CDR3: CASSIQAYDYGYTF; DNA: TGTGCCAGTAGTATACAGGCCTACGACTATGGCTACACCTTC
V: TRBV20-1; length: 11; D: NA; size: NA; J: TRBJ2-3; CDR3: CSARRSDTQYF; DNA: TGCAGTGCCCGTAGGTCAGATACGCAGTATTTT
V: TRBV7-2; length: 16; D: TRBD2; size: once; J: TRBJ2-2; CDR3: CASSPTSGGAAGELFF; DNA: TGTGCCAGCAGCCCAACTAGCGGGGGGGCCGCCGGGGAGCTGTTTTTT
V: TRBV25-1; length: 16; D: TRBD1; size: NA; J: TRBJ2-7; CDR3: CASLTSPRGSSYEQYF; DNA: TGTGCCAGTCTAACATCTCCCAGGGGGAGCTCCTACGAGCAGTACTTC
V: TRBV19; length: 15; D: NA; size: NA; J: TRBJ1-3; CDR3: CASSTLGSSGNTIYF; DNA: TGTGCCAGTAGTACCCTTGGAAGCTCTGGAAACACCATATATTTT
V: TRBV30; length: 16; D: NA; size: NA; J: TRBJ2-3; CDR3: CAWSGTGQMSTDTQYF; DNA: TGTGCCTGGAGCGGTACAGGGCAGATGAGCACAGATACGCAGTATTTT
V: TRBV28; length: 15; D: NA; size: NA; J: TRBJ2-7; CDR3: CASRPRSGNGREQYF; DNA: TGTGCCAGCAGACCTCGTAGCGGAAACGGACGGGAGCAGTACTTC
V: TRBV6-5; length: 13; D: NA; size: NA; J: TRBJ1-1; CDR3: CASGLGFGTEAFF; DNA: TGTGCCAGCGGCTTGGGATTCGGCACTGAAGCTTTCTTT
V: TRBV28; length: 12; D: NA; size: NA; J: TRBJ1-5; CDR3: CASRDYNQPQHF; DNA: TGTGCCAGTAGGGACTACAATCAGCCCCAGCATTTT
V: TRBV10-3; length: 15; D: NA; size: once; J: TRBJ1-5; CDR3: CAISEPSRFNQPQHF; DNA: TGTGCCATCAGTGAGCCCTCCAGATTCAATCAGCCCCAGCATTTT
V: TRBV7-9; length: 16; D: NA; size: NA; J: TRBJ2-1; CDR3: CASSSLGAGAMNEQFF; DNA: TGTGCCAGCAGCTCCTTAGGGGCGGGGGCCATGAATGAGCAGTTCTTC
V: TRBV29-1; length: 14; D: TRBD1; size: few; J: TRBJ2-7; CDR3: CSASTGGSSYEQYF; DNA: TGCAGCGCCTCGACAGGGGGCTCCTCCTACGAGCAGTACTTC
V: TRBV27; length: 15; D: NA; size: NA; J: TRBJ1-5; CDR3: CASSPRSNANQPQHF; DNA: TGTGCCAGCAGTCCCAGGTCAAATGCCAATCAGCCCCAGCATTTT
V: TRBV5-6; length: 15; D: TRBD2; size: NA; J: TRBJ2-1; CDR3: CASSSGLAGRNEQFF; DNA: TGTGCCAGCAGCTCGGGACTAGCGGGTAGGAATGAGCAGTTCTTC